What follows are 30 T cell receptor beta chains derived from one specimen sequenced in a study of blood T cell repertoires in COVID-19. Assay used: immunoSEQ multiplex PCR; TCRdb lists only in-frame clones, some missing. In the table there are around 310,000 clones, around 90% of which are singletons. The specimen was PBMCs or T cells enriched from blood (not recorded which). The receptors stem from a young man who had recovered from COVID-19.

The rearrangement joins TRBV28 to TRBJ2-7; D is perhaps TRBD2 (6 bases). Germline values: CDR1 MDHEN, CDR2 SYDVKM. V dropped 7 bases and J dropped 3 bases, with 13 bases sitting between them. CDR3 length: 13 amino acids. CDR3 sequence reads: CASTPGLNYEQYF. The CDR3 nucleotides read TGTGCCAGCACCCCGGGACTGAACTACGAGCAGTACTTC.

V usage is TRBV5-1 and J usage is TRBJ2-7, with 7 positions matching TRBD1. CDR3 length: 15 amino acids. V was clipped by 7 bases and J by 0 bases; unmatched bases: 10. The germline gives CDR1 SGHRS, CDR2 YFSETQ. The CDR3 nucleotides read TGCGCCAGCTCCGGAGGACGGGACAGCTCCTACGAGCAGTACTTC. It codes for CASSGGRDSSYEQYF.

This rearrangement joins TRBV6-4 to TRBJ2-1; 12 nucleotides agree with TRBD2. Germline V gene data show CDR1 as MRHNA and CDR2 as SNTAGT. The CDR3 is made up of 16 amino acids. V lost 4 bases to trimming and J lost 3 bases; unmatched junction nucleotides: 4. The CDR3, as DNA: TGTGCCAGCAGTGGGATGACTAGCGGGGGCTACAATGAGCAGTTCTTC. This encodes CASSGMTSGGYNEQFF.

The chain carries TRBV11-2 and TRBJ2-5; 14 bases align to TRBD2. Germline assignment: CDR1 SGHAT and CDR2 FQNNGV. Trimming took 2 bases from V and 7 from J; bases not matched to a gene: 9. The CDR3 spans 17 residues. DNA of the CDR3: TGTGCCAGCAGCTTAAAGGGGACTAGCGGGGGCGGAGGGACCCAGTACTTC. Encoded protein: CASSLKGTSGGGGTQYF.

The J gene is TRBJ2-1, the V gene TRBV11-2; 7 bases map to TRBD2. V lost 1 base, J lost 12 bases, and 6 bases stayed unmatched. Germline CDR1 is SGHAT and CDR2 is FQNNGV. The CDR3 is 13 amino acids. The CDR3 sequence is CASSLGSGVGQFF. DNA of the CDR3: TGTGCCAGCAGCTTAGGCAGCGGGGTGGGGCAGTTCTTC. The complete variable domain, with remaining parts taken from reference TRBV11-2 and TRBJ2-1, reads EAGVAQSPRYKIIEKRQSVAFWCNPISGHATLYWYQQILGQGPKLLIQFQNNGVVDDSQLPKDRFSAERLKGVDSTLKIQPAKLEDSAVYLCASSLGSGVGQFFGPGTRLTVL.

A remark on this clone: Additional DNA sequences in this sample encode the identical CDR3. The V and J genes are TRBV27 and TRBJ1-1; 9 bases map to TRBD1. The CDR3 covers 13 residues. Looked up from germline, CDR1 is MNHEY and CDR2 is SMNVEV (reference sequence). V lost 0 bases to trimming and J lost 10 bases; unmatched junction nucleotides: 3. This chain's CDR3 is CASSLSQGAGAFF. The CDR3 DNA follows: TGTGCCAGCAGTTTATCACAGGGGGCTGGAGCTTTCTTT.

This rearrangement joins TRBV5-4 to TRBJ2-2, with 8 bases matching TRBD1. The junction had 11 bases not matched to a gene; V was cut back by 5 bases and J by 2 bases. CDR1 SGHNT and CDR2 YYREEE come from the germline V gene (reference sequence). The CDR3 consists of 17 residues. The chain's CDR3 is CASRDTGGIFNTGELFF. The CDR3 bases are TGTGCCAGCAGAGACACAGGGGGGATCTTTAACACCGGGGAGCTGTTTTTT.

J is TRBJ2-7 and V is TRBV7-9, with 9 bases fitting TRBD1. The V gene's germline CDR1 is SEHNR and CDR2 FQNEAQ (reference sequence). The CDR3 runs 15 residues. V trimming: 2 bases; J trimming: 2 bases; junction bases outside the gene matches: 4. The CDR3 DNA reads as TGTGCCAGCAGCTTATGGGACAGGGACCCCTACGAGCAGTACTTC. It specifies CASSLWDRDPYEQYF. Looking up the rest from reference TRBV7-9 and TRBJ2-7 gives the full variable domain: DTGVSQNPRHKITKRGQNVTFRCDPISEHNRLYWYRQTLGQGPEFLTYFQNEAQLEKSRLLSDRFSAERPKGSFSTLEIQRTEQGDSAMYLCASSLWDRDPYEQYFGPGTRLTVT.

The chain couples TRBV7-2 to TRBJ1-5; D is unresolved. Germline-derived CDR1 and CDR2 are SGHTA and FQGNSA. The CDR3 is 14 residues long. V lost 3 bases to trimming and J lost 7 bases, with 13 bases between them. The chain's CDR3 is CASSFRGYGQPQHF. CDR3 coding DNA: TGTGCCAGCAGCTTTCGGGGATATGGGCAGCCCCAGCATTTT.

The rearrangement joins TRBV5-6 to TRBJ2-7; maybe TRBD2 (7 bases). V dropped 3 bases and J dropped 3 bases, with 25 bases sitting between them. This CDR3 spans 18 amino acids. Germline values: CDR1 SGHDT, CDR2 YYEEEE. CDR3 DNA: TGTGCCAGCAGCTCGATTAAGGACAGACGGGGGGAAAACTACGAGCAGTACTTC. Protein sequence: CASSSIKDRRGENYEQYF.

V usage is TRBV5-1 and J usage is TRBJ2-6; TRBD1 matches 9 bases. Trimming took 4 bases from V and 2 from J; bases not matched to a gene: 10. The CDR3 totals 18 residues. CDR1 and CDR2 from the germline V gene are SGHRS and YFSETQ. The CDR3 region is CASSNGRDREAGANVLTF. The CDR3 DNA follows: TGCGCCAGCAGCAATGGGAGGGACAGGGAGGCTGGGGCCAACGTCCTGACTTTC. Using reference TRBV5-1 and TRBJ2-6 for the parts outside the CDR3, the full variable domain is KAGVTQTPRYLIKTRGQQVTLSCSPISGHRSVSWYQQTPGQGLQFLFEYFSETQRNKGNFPGRFSGRQFSNSRSEMNVSTLELGDSALYLCASSNGRDREAGANVLTFGAGSRLTVL.

The rearrangement joins TRBV6-2 or TRBV6-3 to TRBJ1-2, with TRBD1 identical over 7 bases. J was trimmed by 6 bases and V by 0 bases; bases with no gene match: 7. CDR1 and CDR2 (germline): MNHEY, SVGEGT. The CDR3 runs to 15 residues. For the CDR3, the DNA is TGTGCCAGCAGTTACTCGACAACAGGGGCCCATGGCTACACCTTC. Protein sequence: CASSYSTTGAHGYTF.

The chain is built from TRBV4-1 and TRBJ1-1; no firm D call. Trimming removed 0 bases at V and 8 bases at J, with 10 bases between. CDR1 is MGHRA, CDR2 YSYEKL, per germline. The CDR3 sequence is 13 residues long. CDR3 residues: CASSQDRGLEAFF. The DNA for the CDR3 is TGCGCCAGCAGCCAAGATCGAGGGTTAGAAGCTTTCTTT.

This sequence joins TRBV10-2 and TRBJ1-1, with D unresolved. CDR1 WSHSY and CDR2 SAAADI come from the germline V gene. The CDR3 loop spans 12 amino acids. The ends were cut back, 3 bases at V and 5 bases at J, with 7 bases in the middle. The CDR3 region has the DNA TGCGCCAGCAGTGATCGGCGGACTGAAGCTTTCTTT. Translated, it gives CASSDRRTEAFF.

This chain links TRBV5-6 with TRBJ2-1; D gene uncertain. Trimming took 4 bases from V and 0 from J, leaving 5 bases between them. Germline loops: CDR1 SGHDT, CDR2 YYEEEE. The CDR3 sequence is 13 residues long. The CDR3 sequence is CASSESSYNEQFF. CDR3 DNA: TGTGCCAGCAGCGAGAGCTCCTACAATGAGCAGTTCTTC.

The table lists this clone with a count of one. Here the CDR3 DNA reads TGTGCCAGCAGACCGACAGGCCCTGGAAACACCATATATTTT. It encodes CASRPTGPGNTIYF. The J gene is TRBJ1-3, the V gene TRBV5-4; a possible D gene is TRBD1 (6 bases). The CDR3 consists of 14 residues. Germline V gene data show CDR1 as SGHNT and CDR2 as YYREEE (reference sequence). Between the trimmed V and J ends, which lost 5 bases and 2 bases, there was a span of 11 bases.

The V gene is TRBV3-1 (or the pseudogene TRBV3-2), the J gene TRBJ2-1, with 9 bases that match TRBD2. This CDR3 is 16 amino acids long. Germline lookup yields CDR1 LGHDT and CDR2 YNNKEL (reference sequence). Trimming cost V 3 bases and J 2 bases; bases outside gene matches: 5. The CDR3 DNA sequence: TGTGCCAGCAGCCACACTAGCGGGTACACCTACAATGAGCAGTTCTTC. Translation: CASSHTSGYTYNEQFF.

CDR3 sequence reads: CASSLASGGNQPQHF. The CDR3 DNA sequence: TGTGCCAGCAGCTTAGCATCGGGGGGCAATCAGCCCCAGCATTTT. The rearrangement uses TRBV7-2 and TRBJ1-5; D is perhaps TRBD1 (5 bases). Germline loops: CDR1 SGHTA, CDR2 FQGNSA. The CDR3 totals 15 residues. V was cut by 0 bases and J by 2 bases, with 8 bases left in between.

The rearrangement links TRBV4-1 to TRBJ2-7; D is possibly TRBD2 (5 bases). Germline lookup yields CDR1 MGHRA and CDR2 YSYEKL. The CDR3 consists of 15 residues. Trimming stripped 0 bases from V and 0 bases from J, with 9 bases between. CDR3: CASSQETGSSYEQYF. The CDR3, as DNA: TGCGCCAGCAGCCAAGAGACGGGGAGCTCCTACGAGCAGTACTTC.

Note on this clone: The junction departs from the called germline gene at one end, perhaps through a read error. The gene calls are TRBV30 and TRBJ1-2; D ambiguous. The CDR3 runs 11 residues. Germline V CDR1 and CDR2: GTSNPN, SVGIG (reference sequence). The CDR3 nucleotides are TGTGCCTGTCTCAATAACTACGGCTACACCTTC. Translated: CACLNNYGYTF.

This chain connects TRBV3-1 (or the pseudogene TRBV3-2) to TRBJ2-2; 9 bases are a match to TRBD2. Trimming cost V 1 base and J 3 bases; bases outside gene matches: 9. The CDR3 totals 18 residues. Germline V gene data show CDR1 as LGHDT and CDR2 as YNNKEL (reference sequence). This CDR3 is CASSQGGTSPWDTGELFF. The CDR3 DNA is TGTGCCAGCAGCCAAGGTGGGACTAGCCCCTGGGACACCGGGGAGCTGTTTTTT.

This rearrangement joins TRBV28 to TRBJ2-3; weak D call: TRBD1 (7 bases). V dropped 8 bases and J dropped 3 bases, with 18 bases sitting between them. The CDR3 is 15 residues long. The germline CDR1 and CDR2 sequences are MDHEN and SYDVKM. CDR3: CASVQSRGETDTQYF. In nucleotides, the CDR3 is TGTGCCAGCGTTCAAAGCAGGGGGGAGACAGATACGCAGTATTTT.

This clone was seen a single time. The rearrangement joins TRBV7-8 to TRBJ2-3, with D perhaps TRBD2 (6 bases). CDR1 is SGHVS and CDR2 is FQNEAQ in the germline V gene. The CDR3 totals 16 residues. Trimming cost V 1 base and J 4 bases, with 15 bases left between them. The DNA of the CDR3 is TGTGCCAGCAGCTTAGTAGGCGGGGCCCCGGCAGATACGCAGTATTTT. It yields the protein CASSLVGGAPADTQYF. The full variable domain, rest sourced from reference TRBV7-8 and TRBJ2-3, is GAGVSQSPRYKVAKRGQDVALRCDPISGHVSLFWYQQALGQGPEFLTYFQNEAQLDKSGLPSDRFFAERPEGSVSTLKIQRTQQEDSAVYLCASSLVGGAPADTQYFGPGTRLTVL.

V gene TRBV3-1 (or the pseudogene TRBV3-2) combines with J gene TRBJ2-7; 8 bases are shared with TRBD1. With 0 bases clipped from V and 7 bases from J, the junction kept 5 bases outside the gene matches. The CDR3 is 14 residues long. CDR1 LGHDT and CDR2 YNNKEL come from the germline V gene (reference sequence). The CDR3 nucleotides are TGTGCCAGCAGCCAAGATCGGCGGACAGGGGAGCAGTACTTC. Encoded protein: CASSQDRRTGEQYF.

The V call is TRBV16, the J call TRBJ2-7; 7 bases line up with TRBD1. Germline V gene lookup returns CDR1 KGHSY and CDR2 FQNENV. Unmatched junction bases numbered 5, after V lost 4 bases and J lost 5 bases. The CDR3 loop spans 13 amino acids. CDR3 coding DNA: TGTGCCAGCAGCCTGGACAGGATGCACGAGCAGTACTTC. Protein sequence: CASSLDRMHEQYF.

V usage is TRBV21-1 and J usage is TRBJ1-4. TRBV21-1 is reported as a pseudogene. The CDR3 sequence is 15 residues long. The CDR3 loop is CASSNRGATNEKLFF. The CDR3 DNA sequence: TGTGCCAGCAGCAATCGCGGAGCAACTAATGAAAAACTGTTTTTT.

The rearrangement joins TRBV18 to TRBJ2-7, with TRBD1 matching 8 bases. V shed 3 bases and J 6 bases; nucleotides not matched to a gene: 13. CDR3 length: 16 amino acids. Germline loops: CDR1 KGHSH, CDR2 LQKENI. CDR3 coding DNA: TGTGCCAGCTCACCGGTTTTGAAGACAGGGGTTTTCGAGCAGTACTTC. Its translation: CASSPVLKTGVFEQYF.

V is TRBV11-1 and J is TRBJ2-1, with 7 bases matching TRBD2. Trimming removed 7 bases from V and 7 bases from J; junction bases left unmatched: 13. The CDR3 has 15 residues. The germline CDR1 and CDR2 sequences are SGHAT and FQDESV (reference sequence). The CDR3 spells CASTRGAGNKNEQFF. DNA of the CDR3: TGTGCCAGCACCCGAGGAGCGGGGAATAAAAATGAGCAGTTCTTC.

This chain links TRBV19 with TRBJ1-2; D may be TRBD1 (5 bases). This CDR3 is 11 amino acids long. Germline CDR1 reads LNHDA; CDR2 reads SQIVND (reference sequence). V lost 9 bases, J lost 5 bases, and 10 bases lay in between. The CDR3 sequence is CASRGMYGYTF. CDR3 nucleotide sequence: TGTGCCAGCCGGGGGATGTATGGCTACACCTTC.

This clone came up a few times. V usage is TRBV27 and J usage is TRBJ2-1; TRBD2 matches at 9 bases. The CDR3 covers 16 residues. V lost 4 bases and J lost 6; bases outside the gene matches: 10. The germline CDR1 and CDR2 sequences are MNHEY and SMNVEV (reference sequence). The CDR3 region has the DNA TGTGCCAGCAGTTCTGTATCAGGCGGGGGGGCCAATGAGCAGTTCTTC. It encodes CASSSVSGGGANEQFF.